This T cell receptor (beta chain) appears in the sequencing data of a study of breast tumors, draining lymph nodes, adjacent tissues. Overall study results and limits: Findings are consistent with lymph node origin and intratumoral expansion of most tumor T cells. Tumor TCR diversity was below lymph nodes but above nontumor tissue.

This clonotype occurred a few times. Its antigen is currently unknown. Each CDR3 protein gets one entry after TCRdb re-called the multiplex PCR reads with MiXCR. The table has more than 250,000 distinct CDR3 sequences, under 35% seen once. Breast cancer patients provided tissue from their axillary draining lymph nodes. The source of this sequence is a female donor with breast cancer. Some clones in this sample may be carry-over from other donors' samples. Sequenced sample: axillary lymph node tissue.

The CDR3 nucleotides read TGTGCCCAAGACGGACTAGCGAATACTGATACGCAGTATTTT. The encoded protein is CAQDGLANTDTQYF. The chain has TRBV30 and TRBJ2-3; 9 nucleotides agree with TRBD2. Germline V gene lookup returns CDR1 GTSNPN and CDR2 SVGIG (reference sequence). This CDR3 has 14 residues. V lost 8 bases and J lost 6; bases outside the gene matches: 12.